The source of this T cell receptor beta chain is a study of T cell responses to AZD1222 COVID-19 vaccine (dated by TCRdb to 2020 to 2023). Regarding the study in general: AZD1222 recipients given second doses at about 4 weeks or at about 12 weeks were pooled, since spike-specific TCR depth and breadth were not found to differ between the two schedules. Trial participants were enrolled by age into subgroups of 18-55, 56-69 and 70-plus years, and 148, 28 and 57 TCR-sequenced participants, respectively, were included in these subgroups. TCR sequencing was performed for 230 to 250 trial participants, of whom around 200 were given two doses of AZD1222 and approximately 26 were given two doses of MenACWY control vaccine.

For CDR1 and CDR2, the germline V gene lists LGHNT and FRNRAP. Its CDR3 holds 16 amino acids, cysteine through phenylalanine. Just the 48-base CDR3 DNA is kept, in frame starting at base 1. The germline ends are 21 bases apart after V is trimmed by 2 bases and J by 8 bases. Sample time point, as interpreted from the label and publication: baseline before first vaccination. The vaccinee samples were drawn from two UK trials, COV001 and COV002, one of which was a single-blind randomized controlled phase 2/3 trial testing AZD1222 (ChAdOx1 nCoV-19) in healthy adults. Trial participant PBMC samples were collected at day 0 and day 28 after the second dose for TCRbeta chain sequencing. To note about this clone: No cognate antigen has been identified for it. Base qualities were left out, and no much larger clone turns up one base away.

The CDR3 regions of human TCRbeta chains were subjected to immunosequencing. On the study's bioinformatics: TCRs in the repertoires were compared against a reference library of SARS-CoV-2-specific TCRs that had been generated with the MIRA antigen-specificity platform. Breadth was defined as the fraction of unique TCRs that were SARS-CoV-2-associated. Depth was defined as the fraction of total T cells that were SARS-CoV-2-associated. Using the MIRA data, each spike-specific TCR was assigned both to the spike region to which the TCR was reactive and to a CD4 or CD8 class. Log10-transformed breadth and depth values were compared by one-way ANOVA with Sidak's multiple comparisons tests. The table comes from immuneACCESS by way of TCRdb, which keeps in-frame sequences with V and J called. Part of the clones is missing from these tables; in studies checked, under half for an unresolved V gene and the rest for unknown reasons. V, J and clone size reflect that table, while D and trimming were determined from the DNA. Here the sample has some 180,000 clones; roughly 89% occur a single time. Of the sample, 1.6% falls within the top ten clones.

Study-wide findings and limitations: The 56-69-year group was small, and its depth increase did not reach significance, likely because of low power. No day 14 peak-response samples were available, so repertoires were characterized only after the peak T cell response. The whole spike protein was spanned by vaccine-associated CD4 TCRs, and dominant responses were seen in regions 160-218 and 743-854. Participants were mostly white British, with more females than males. The authors suggested clonal diversity may have been underestimated. Spike-specific TCR breadth and depth rose significantly after two AZD1222 doses compared with day 0 and with MenACWY recipients. Reportedly, almost half of the unique spike-specific TCRs recognized epitopes lying outside the regions that are mutated in the B.1.351 and B.1.1.7 variants. Conclusions about previously exposed vaccinees were limited because only five to seven AZD1222 recipients were SARS-CoV-2 seropositive at baseline.

The sequence was collected from an adult in good health. This sample comprised peripheral blood, obtained on day 0 of AZD1222 vaccination. The V and J genes are TRBV12-5 and TRBJ1-2, and perhaps TRBD1 as D gene, on 6 matching bases. The nucleotide sequence reads as follows: TGTGCTAGTGGTTTGATTATCCGGGACACCCTCTTAGGCTACACCTTC. This codes for CASGLIIRDTLLGYTF.